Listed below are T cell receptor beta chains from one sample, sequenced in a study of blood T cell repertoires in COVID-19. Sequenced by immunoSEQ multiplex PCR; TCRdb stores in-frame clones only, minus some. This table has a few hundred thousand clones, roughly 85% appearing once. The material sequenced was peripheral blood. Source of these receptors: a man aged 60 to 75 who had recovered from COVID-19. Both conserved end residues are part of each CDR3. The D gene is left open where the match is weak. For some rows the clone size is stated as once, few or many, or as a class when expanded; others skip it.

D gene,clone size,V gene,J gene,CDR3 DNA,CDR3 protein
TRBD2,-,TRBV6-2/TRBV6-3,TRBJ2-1,TGTGCCAGCAGTTATCCCCAGCGGGGGAACAATGAGCAGTTCTTC,CASSYPQRGNNEQFF
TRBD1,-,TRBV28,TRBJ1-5,TGTGCCAGCAGTCAATGGACAGGGATGGGAGGCAATCAGCCCCAGCATTTT,CASSQWTGMGGNQPQHF
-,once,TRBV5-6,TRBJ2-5,TGTGCCAGCAGCTTGGGAAATGGGAGGACCCAGTACTTC,CASSLGNGRTQYF
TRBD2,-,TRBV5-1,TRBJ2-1,TGCGCCAGCAGCTTGGTAGGTAGCGGGAGGGCCGGTTGGTCCTACAATGAGCAGTTCTTC,CASSLVGSGRAGWSYNEQFF
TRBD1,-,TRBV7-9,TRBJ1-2,TGTGCCAGCAGCCCCGGGACAGGCTATGGCTACACCTTC,CASSPGTGYGYTF
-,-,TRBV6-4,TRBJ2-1,TGTGCCAGCAGCCCCCGGAGGGTCGACAATGAGCAGTTCTTC,CASSPRRVDNEQFF
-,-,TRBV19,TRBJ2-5,TGTGCCAGTAGTCGGGGAGAGGGGACCCAGTACTTC,CASSRGEGTQYF
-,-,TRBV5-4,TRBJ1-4,TGTGCCAGCAGCTCCCGCGAAGGGGGTGCATATGAAAAACTGTTTTTT,CASSSREGGAYEKLFF
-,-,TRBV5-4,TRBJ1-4,TGTGCCAGCAGTGGCAGTGCTAATGAAAAACTGTTTTTT,CASSGSANEKLFF
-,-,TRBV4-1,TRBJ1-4,TGCGCCAGCAGCCAAGATGACCGGGGGTGGGAAAAACTGTTTTTT,CASSQDDRGWEKLFF
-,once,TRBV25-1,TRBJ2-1,TGTGCCAGCGGACAGGGAGGGATGGGTGAGCAGTTCTTC,CASGQGGMGEQFF
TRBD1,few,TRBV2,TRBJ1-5,TGTGCCAGCACCATAACAGGGGATCAGCCCCAGCATTTT,CASTITGDQPQHF
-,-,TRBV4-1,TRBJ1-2,TGCGCCAGCAGAGGGTCAGGGGACTATGGCTACACCTTC,CASRGSGDYGYTF
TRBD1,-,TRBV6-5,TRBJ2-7,TGTGCCAGCAGCACCGGGACAGCCGTGGACGAGCAGTACTTC,CASSTGTAVDEQYF
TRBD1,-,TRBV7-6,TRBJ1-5,TGTGCCAGCAGCATAGGGACAGGGAGAGCTCAGCCCCAGCATTTT,CASSIGTGRAQPQHF
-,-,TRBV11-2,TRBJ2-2,TGTGCCAGCAGCTCCCCGGAGGGAGTCCACACCGGGGAGCTGTTTTTT,CASSSPEGVHTGELFF
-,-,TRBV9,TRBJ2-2,TGTGCCAGCAGCGCCCAAGGGTCAGGGTACACCGGGGAGCTGTTTTTT,CASSAQGSGYTGELFF
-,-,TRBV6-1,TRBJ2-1,TGTGCCAGCAGTGAAGCCCCGCGGGTGACCTACAATGAGCAGTTCTTC,CASSEAPRVTYNEQFF
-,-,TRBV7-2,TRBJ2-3,TGTGCCAGCAGCTTAGCGGGGGCTTTCACAGATACGCAGTATTTT,CASSLAGAFTDTQYF
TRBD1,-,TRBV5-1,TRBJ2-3,TGCGCCAGCAGCTTCCAGGGGGCAGAAGATACGCAGTATTTT,CASSFQGAEDTQYF
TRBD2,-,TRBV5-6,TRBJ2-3,TGTGCCAGCAGCGCGCCCGGGGGGGCCGATACGCAGTATTTT,CASSAPGGADTQYF
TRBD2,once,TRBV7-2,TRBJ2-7,TGTGCCAGCAGCCCCCCTAGCGGGGGGCTCTACGAGCAGTACTTC,CASSPPSGGLYEQYF
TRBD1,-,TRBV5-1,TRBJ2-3,TGCGCCAGCAGCTTGTTGCGGGCAGGGGGTACAGATACGCAGTATTTT,CASSLLRAGGTDTQYF
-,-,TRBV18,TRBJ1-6,TGTGCCAGCTCAACCCAGGGTGGTAATTCACCCCTCCACTTT,CASSTQGGNSPLHF
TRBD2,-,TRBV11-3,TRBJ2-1,TGTGCCAGCAGCTATCACGGGGGGACCTACAATGAGCAGTTCTTC,CASSYHGGTYNEQFF
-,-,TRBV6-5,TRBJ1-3,TGTGCCAGCACTCGGCAGGGGCGAAGGGGAAACACCATATATTTT,CASTRQGRRGNTIYF
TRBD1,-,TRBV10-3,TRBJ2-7,TGTGCCATCAGTGTTAGGGACAGCTCCTACGAGCAGTACTTC,CAISVRDSSYEQYF
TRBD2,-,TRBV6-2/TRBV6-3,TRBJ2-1,TGTGCCAGCAGCTCCCAACTAGCGAACTCCTACAATGAGCAGTTCTTC,CASSSQLANSYNEQFF
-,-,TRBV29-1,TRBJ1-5,TGCAGCGTTGTCGCAGGGGCCGGTAGCAATCAGCCCCAGCATTTT,CSVVAGAGSNQPQHF
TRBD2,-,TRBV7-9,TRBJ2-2,TGTGCCAGCAGCTCGCGGGGGGGCAAAACCGGGGAGCTGTTTTTT,CASSSRGGKTGELFF
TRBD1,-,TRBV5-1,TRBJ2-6,TGCGCCAGCAGCTCGGACAGGGCATTGGCTGGGGCCAACGTCCTGACTTTC,CASSSDRALAGANVLTF
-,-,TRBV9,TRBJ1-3,TGTGCCAGCAGCGTAGATGTGGGGGCGCTGGGAAACACCATATATTTT,CASSVDVGALGNTIYF
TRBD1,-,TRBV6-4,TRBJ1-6,TGTGCCAGAGCTACCGGGGATTTACCGGGACAGGGGGATTCACCCCTCCACTTT,CARATGDLPGQGDSPLHF
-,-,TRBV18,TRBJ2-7,TGTGCCAGCTCACCACAGGTGGCAGGGGGGTACTACGAGCAGTACTTC,CASSPQVAGGYYEQYF
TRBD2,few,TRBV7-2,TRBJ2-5,TGTGCCAGCAGCCCTAGCGGGGGGGTAGAGACCCAGTACTTC,CASSPSGGVETQYF
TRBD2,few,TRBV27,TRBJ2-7,TGTGCCAGCAGTATGAGGGGAGGGAGCTACGAGCAGTACTTC,CASSMRGGSYEQYF